This T cell receptor beta chain was captured by sequencing in a study of blood T cell repertoires in COVID-19. Looking at the study overall: Sites across the United States, Italy and Spain contributed samples from acute and convalescent COVID-19.

Those enrolled, adults aged roughly 18 to 100 years, came from around 24 US areas. There are 19 residues in the CDR3. Per the germline V gene, CDR1 is MDHEN and CDR2 is SYDVKM. The V gene end was trimmed by 7 bases and the J gene end by 5 bases; junction bases not matched to a gene: 23. Here immunoSEQ multiplex PCR was the method, and the copy in TCRdb shows in-frame clones only, minus some. The data hold 350,000 to 500,000 clones, with more than 70% observed a single time. This chain joins TRBV28 and TRBJ1-5; TRBD1 aligns across 7 bases. Sequencing input: PBMCs or T cells enriched from blood (not recorded which). The clonotype originates from a young woman who had been exposed to COVID-19. CDR3 sequence (DNA): TGTGCCAGCACCCCAGGGGCCTACAGGGGCGCTGACTACGATCAGCCCCAGCATTTT. It is translated as CASTPGAYRGADYDQPQHF. Drawing the rest from reference TRBV28 and TRBJ1-5, the complete variable domain is DVKVTQSSRYLVKRTGEKVFLECVQDMDHENMFWYRQDPGLGLRLIYFSYDVKMKEKGDIPEGYSVSREKKERFSLILESASTNQTSMYLCASTPGAYRGADYDQPQHFGDGTRLSIL.